What follows are 23 T cell receptor beta chains derived from one specimen sequenced in a study of blood T cell repertoires in COVID-19. The data were produced by immunoSEQ multiplex PCR, yet TCRdb's version contains in-frame clones alone and is incomplete. The sample has hundreds of thousands of clones; approximately 85% are singletons. Sequencing was carried out using peripheral blood. These receptors all stem from a human donor in a cohort sampled during active COVID-19.

The chain links TRBV5-1 to TRBJ2-7; 7 bases line up with TRBD1. CDR1 is SGHRS, CDR2 YFSETQ, per germline. After removal of 2 bases from V and 4 bases from J, the junction contained 6 bases not matched to a gene. The CDR3 covers 14 residues. This chain's CDR3 is CASSLNTGAYEQYF. In nucleotides, the CDR3 is TGCGCCAGCAGCTTAAATACAGGGGCTTACGAGCAGTACTTC.

This chain links TRBV11-1 with TRBJ2-1; 10 nucleotides agree with TRBD1. V shed 5 bases, J shed 5 bases, and the junction held 6 bases outside the gene matches. CDR1 and CDR2 (germline): SGHAT, FQDESV (reference sequence). CDR3 length: 15 residues. CDR3 loop: CASSRRQGANNEQFF. The CDR3 DNA reads TGTGCCAGCAGCCGCCGACAGGGGGCTAACAATGAGCAGTTCTTC. Based on the CDR3 plus reference TRBV11-1 and TRBJ2-1, the full variable domain is EAEVAQSPRYKITEKSQAVAFWCDPISGHATLYWYRQILGQGPELLVQFQDESVVDDSQLPKDRFSAERLKGVDSTLKIQPAELGDSAMYLCASSRRQGANNEQFFGPGTRLTVL.

The chain recombines TRBV30 with TRBJ2-1, with 8 bases fitting TRBD1. Germline loops: CDR1 GTSNPN, CDR2 SVGIG (reference sequence). Trimming took 2 bases from V and 7 from J; bases not matched to a gene: 10. This CDR3 comprises 15 residues. CDR3 DNA: TGTGCCTGGAGTTCAGACAGGGGAAGTAAGAATGAGCAGTTCTTC. It specifies CAWSSDRGSKNEQFF. Supplemented by reference TRBV30 and TRBJ2-1, the full variable domain reads SQTIHQWPATLVQPVGSPLSLECTVEGTSNPNLYWYRQAAGRGLQLLFYSVGIGQISSEVPQNLSASRPQDRQFILSSKKLLLSDSGFYLCAWSSDRGSKNEQFFGPGTRLTVL.

The rearrangement joins TRBV15 to TRBJ1-5; TRBD1 aligns across 8 bases. The length of the CDR3 is 15 residues. The germline CDR1 and CDR2 sequences are LNHNV and YYDKDF (reference sequence). Trimming removed 4 bases from V and 6 bases from J; junction bases left unmatched: 8. The CDR3 loop is CATSTRTGNFQPQHF. CDR3 bases: TGTGCCACCAGCACCCGGACAGGGAATTTTCAGCCCCAGCATTTT. Drawing the rest from reference TRBV15 and TRBJ1-5, the complete variable domain is DAMVIQNPRYQVTQFGKPVTLSCSQTLNHNVMYWYQQKSSQAPKLLFHYYDKDFNNEADTPDNFQSRRPNTSFCFLDIRSPGLGDTAMYLCATSTRTGNFQPQHFGDGTRLSIL.

This chain connects TRBV12-5 to TRBJ1-3, with a possible D match to TRBD1 (5 bases). In germline, CDR1 is LGHNT, CDR2 FRNRAP. V was trimmed by 1 base and J by 2 bases, leaving 9 bases between them. This CDR3 is built from 15 residues. CDR3: CASGLGDWTGNTIYF. For the CDR3, the DNA is TGTGCTAGTGGTTTGGGGGACTGGACTGGAAACACCATATATTTT.

The gene calls are TRBV6-6 and TRBJ1-2; 8 positions match TRBD1. The CDR3 totals 18 residues. Trimming removed 5 bases from V and 3 bases from J; junction bases left unmatched: 17. CDR1 and CDR2 from the germline V gene are MNHNY and SVGAGI (reference sequence). The CDR3 nucleotides are TGTGCCAGCAGTCACCTTGGACAGGGCAAGACGTTCGACTATGGCTACACCTTC. It yields the protein CASSHLGQGKTFDYGYTF.

This sequence joins TRBV6-1 and TRBJ1-2; the match to TRBD1 covers 8 bases. Trimming at V came to 3 bases and at J to 4 bases, leaving 7 bases not matched to a gene. The germline V gene has CDR1 MNHNS and CDR2 SASEGT. The CDR3 is made up of 15 amino acids. The CDR3 region has the DNA TGTGCCAGCAGTGATTGGCAGGGGGCCGGCTATGGCTACACCTTC. Its protein product is CASSDWQGAGYGYTF.

V gene TRBV20-1 combines with J gene TRBJ2-3; D not certain. The CDR3 totals 11 residues. Germline V gene data show CDR1 as DFQATT and CDR2 as SNEGSKA (reference sequence). V was trimmed by 4 bases and J by 0 bases, leaving 2 bases between them. CDR3 in amino acids: CSATSTDTQYF. The DNA for the CDR3 is TGCAGTGCTACTAGCACAGATACGCAGTATTTT.

This chain links TRBV24-1 with TRBJ2-3; TRBD2 aligns across 9 bases. V was pared by 11 bases and J by 0 bases, with 11 bases of the junction left unmatched. The CDR3 totals 16 residues. Germline assignment: CDR1 KGHDR and CDR2 SFDVKD. The CDR3 nucleotides read TGTGCCAGCGGGGAGGCGGGGGGGCCAAGCACAGATACGCAGTATTTT. Its translation is CASGEAGGPSTDTQYF.

The rearrangement uses TRBV5-6 and TRBJ2-3, with D perhaps TRBD1 (6 bases). V gave up 4 bases and J gave up 5 bases, with 17 bases separating them. Germline V gene sequence: CDR1 SGHDT, CDR2 YYEEEE. This CDR3 comprises 15 residues. The CDR3 nucleotides are TGTGCCAGCAGCGGAGGATGGGGGCCAGTAGATACGCAGTATTTT. Amino acid sequence: CASSGGWGPVDTQYF.

This sequence joins TRBV10-3 and TRBJ1-2; 8 nucleotides line up with TRBD1. V lost 8 bases and J lost 1; bases outside the gene matches: 9. CDR3 length: 15 residues. Germline-derived CDR1 and CDR2 are ENHRY and SYGVKD. The CDR3 DNA sequence: TGTGCCATCGGCTCAGGGGGCGGCCTTAACTATGGCTACACCTTC. It codes for CAIGSGGGLNYGYTF.

The V gene is TRBV6-4, the J gene TRBJ2-2; 10 bases are a match to TRBD1. The CDR3 consists of 15 residues. The junction had 3 bases not matched to a gene; V was cut back by 6 bases and J by 2 bases. Per the germline V gene, CDR1 is MRHNA and CDR2 is SNTAGT. Here the CDR3 reads CASSETGGNTGELFF. The CDR3 DNA reads TGTGCCAGCAGCGAGACAGGGGGCAACACCGGGGAGCTGTTTTTT.

A word on this clone: Germline is not matched at one junction end, which may reflect a read error. V usage is TRBV27 and J usage is TRBJ2-7, with 7 bases lining up with TRBD1. The CDR3 runs 13 residues. Germline CDR1 is MNHEY and CDR2 is SMNVEV (reference sequence). DNA for the CDR3: TGTGCCAGCAGTTTGACTACAGGGGCCGCGGAGACCTTC. Its translation: CASSLTTGAAETF.

This chain connects TRBV5-5 to TRBJ2-2, with a possible D match to TRBD2 (6 bases). Germline V gene lookup returns CDR1 SGHKS and CDR2 YYEKEE (reference sequence). The CDR3 loop spans 14 amino acids. V was clipped by 4 bases and J by 3 bases, with 10 bases between them. In nucleotides, the CDR3 is TGTGCCAGCAGCGCCCGGGAGTACACCGGGGAGCTGTTTTTT. This codes for CASSAREYTGELFF.

V is TRBV6-5 and J is TRBJ2-3; possible D gene TRBD2, 7 bases. V lost 0 bases and J 4 bases, leaving 14 bases between the germline ends. CDR3 length equals 16 residues. Germline CDR1 MNHEY, CDR2 SVGAGI. The CDR3 reads CASSYSGGGAADTQYF. CDR3 coding DNA: TGTGCCAGCAGTTACTCGGGAGGGGGGGCCGCAGATACGCAGTATTTT.

J is TRBJ2-3 and V is TRBV2; no clear D gene. Germline CDR1 reads SNHLY; CDR2 reads FYNNEI. The V end was cut by 4 bases, the J end by 0 bases, with 8 bases between. CDR3 length: 14 residues. CDR3 protein: CASSVSASTDTQYF. The CDR3 bases are TGTGCCAGCAGTGTCAGCGCTAGCACAGATACGCAGTATTTT.

This rearrangement joins TRBV12-3 or TRBV12-4 to TRBJ1-1, with D unclear. CDR3 length: 13 residues. V lost 6 bases and J lost 1, with 9 bases in between. The CDR3 is CASSRRGNTEAFF. CDR3 coding DNA: TGTGCCAGCAGCCGCCGGGGGAACACTGAAGCTTTCTTT.

This chain uses TRBV25-1 with TRBJ2-2; a possible D gene is TRBD2 (6 bases). The ends were cut back, 5 bases at V and 2 bases at J, with 12 bases in the middle. This CDR3 region has 15 residues. Germline CDR1 MGHDK, CDR2 SYGVNS. CDR3: CASSLTSYNTGELFF. Written as DNA, the CDR3 is TGTGCCAGCAGTCTAACTAGCTATAACACCGGGGAGCTGTTTTTT.

The chain has TRBV3-1 (or the pseudogene TRBV3-2) and TRBJ1-4, with 10 bases identical to TRBD1. Unmatched junction bases numbered 5, after V lost 3 bases and J lost 7 bases. This CDR3 spans 15 amino acids. In germline, CDR1 is LGHDT, CDR2 YNNKEL (reference sequence). CDR3 sequence: CASSQMGQGTEKLFF. CDR3 DNA: TGTGCCAGCAGCCAGATGGGACAGGGGACTGAAAAACTGTTTTTT.

The table lists this clone with many counts. The chain links TRBV9 to TRBJ1-1; D may be TRBD1 (5 bases). Trimming took 5 bases from V and 1 from J, leaving 12 bases between them. There are 14 residues in the CDR3. The germline V gene encodes CDR1 SGDLS and CDR2 YYNGEE. The chain's CDR3 is CASSPGTTNTEAFF. DNA for the CDR3: TGTGCCAGCAGTCCCGGGACTACGAACACTGAAGCTTTCTTT.

The rearrangement links TRBV10-3 to TRBJ2-1; D perhaps matches TRBD2 (7 bases). The germline CDR1 and CDR2 sequences are ENHRY and SYGVKD. V shed 6 bases and J shed 13 bases, with 16 bases lying between them. There are 12 residues in the CDR3. The CDR3 DNA is TGTGCCATCAGCGAGGGCGGGGGCCTTCAGTTCTTC. Translating gives CAISEGGGLQFF.

The rearrangement uses TRBV20-1 and TRBJ1-4, with 7 bases lining up with TRBD1. V was pared by 3 bases and J by 5 bases, with 6 bases of the junction left unmatched. This CDR3 has 14 amino acids. Germline loops: CDR1 DFQATT, CDR2 SNEGSKA (reference sequence). The CDR3 reads CSASKGGPNEKLFF. In nucleotides, the CDR3 is TGCAGTGCTAGTAAAGGGGGCCCCAATGAAAAACTGTTTTTT.

The rearrangement links TRBV27 to TRBJ1-1, with D perhaps TRBD1 (6 bases). The germline V gene encodes CDR1 MNHEY and CDR2 SMNVEV (reference sequence). The CDR3 loop spans 15 amino acids. Trimming took 9 bases from V and 3 from J, leaving 20 bases between them. CDR3 coding DNA: TGTGCCAGTCAACCCGGCGGGGGGGCGGACACTGAAGCTTTCTTT. It yields the protein CASQPGGGADTEAFF.